This T cell receptor (beta chain) was retrieved from a study of blood T cell repertoires in COVID-19. Study background: Acute and convalescent COVID-19 specimens originated in the United States, Italy and Spain. The analysed material was cDNA or gDNA that came from T cells, B-cell-depleted T cells, or PBMCs.

Assay used: immunoSEQ multiplex PCR; TCRdb lists only in-frame clones, some missing. The data show around 250,000 clones, 86% seen once. This CDR3 comprises 14 residues. V lost 3 bases, J lost 2 bases, and 12 bases lay in between. The germline V gene encodes CDR1 SGHRS and CDR2 YFSETQ. The sequenced sample consisted of peripheral blood. The V call is TRBV5-1, the J call TRBJ2-7, with D possibly matching TRBD1 (6 bases). This clonotype was sampled from a man aged 35 to 55 with active or convalescent COVID-19. CDR3 amino acids: CASSSQRQAYEQYF. CDR3 nucleotides: TGCGCCAGCAGCTCGCAACGACAGGCCTACGAGCAGTACTTC.